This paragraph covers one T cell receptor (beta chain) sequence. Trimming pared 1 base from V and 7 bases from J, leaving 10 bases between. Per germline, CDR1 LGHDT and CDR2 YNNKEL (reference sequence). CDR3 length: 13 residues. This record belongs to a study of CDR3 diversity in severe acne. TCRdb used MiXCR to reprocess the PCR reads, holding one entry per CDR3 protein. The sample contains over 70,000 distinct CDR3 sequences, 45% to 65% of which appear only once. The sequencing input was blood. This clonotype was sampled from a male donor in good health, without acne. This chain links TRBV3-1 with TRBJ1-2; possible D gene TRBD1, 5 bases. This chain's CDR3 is CASSQGQGSGYTF. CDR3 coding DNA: TGTGCCAGCAGCCAAGGGCAGGGAAGTGGCTACACCTTC.